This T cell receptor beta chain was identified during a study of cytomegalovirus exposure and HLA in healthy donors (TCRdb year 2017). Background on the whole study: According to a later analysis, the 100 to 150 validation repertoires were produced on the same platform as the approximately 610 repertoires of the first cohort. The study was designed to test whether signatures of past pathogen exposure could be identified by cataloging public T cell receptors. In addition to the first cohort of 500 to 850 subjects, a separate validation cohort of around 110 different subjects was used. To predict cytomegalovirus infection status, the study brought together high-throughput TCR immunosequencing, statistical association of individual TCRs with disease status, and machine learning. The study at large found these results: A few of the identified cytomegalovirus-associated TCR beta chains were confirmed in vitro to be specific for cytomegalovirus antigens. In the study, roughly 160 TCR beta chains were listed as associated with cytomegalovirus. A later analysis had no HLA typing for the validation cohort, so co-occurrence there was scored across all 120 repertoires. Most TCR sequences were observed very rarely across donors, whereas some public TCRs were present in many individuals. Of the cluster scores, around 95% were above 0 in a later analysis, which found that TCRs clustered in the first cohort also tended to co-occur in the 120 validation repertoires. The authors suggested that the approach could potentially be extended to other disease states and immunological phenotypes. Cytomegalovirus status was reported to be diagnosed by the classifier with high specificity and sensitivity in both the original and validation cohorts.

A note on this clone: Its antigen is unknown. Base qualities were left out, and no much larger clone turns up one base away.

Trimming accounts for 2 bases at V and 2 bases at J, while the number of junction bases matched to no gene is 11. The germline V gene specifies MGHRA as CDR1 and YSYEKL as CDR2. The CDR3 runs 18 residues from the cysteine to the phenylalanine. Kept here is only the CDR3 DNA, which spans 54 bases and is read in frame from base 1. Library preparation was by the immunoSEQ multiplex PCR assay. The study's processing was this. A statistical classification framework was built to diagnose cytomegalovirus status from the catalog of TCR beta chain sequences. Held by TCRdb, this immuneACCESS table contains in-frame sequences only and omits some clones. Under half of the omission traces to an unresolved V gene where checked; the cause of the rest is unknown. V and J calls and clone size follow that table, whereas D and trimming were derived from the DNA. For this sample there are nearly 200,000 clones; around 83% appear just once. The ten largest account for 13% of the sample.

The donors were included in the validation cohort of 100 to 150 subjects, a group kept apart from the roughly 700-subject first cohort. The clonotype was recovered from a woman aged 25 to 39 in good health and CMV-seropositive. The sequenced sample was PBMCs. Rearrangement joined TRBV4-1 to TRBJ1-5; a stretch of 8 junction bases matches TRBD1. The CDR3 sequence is CASSQLSAGGSGNQPQHF. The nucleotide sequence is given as TGCGCCAGCAGCCAATTAAGCGCAGGGGGCTCGGGCAATCAGCCCCAGCATTTT.